A single sample gave rise to the 29 T cell receptor beta chains below, sequenced in a study of long-term antiretroviral therapy in people with HIV. With survey level as its setting, the immunoSEQ assay was v3.0. The assay was immunoSEQ multiplex PCR, and TCRdb's table has in-frame clones only and misses some. The profile shows 7,500 to 8,500 clones, 81% of them singletons. Specimen: unsorted PBMCs, collected about 2.5 years before starting antiretroviral therapy. The origin of the receptors is a man aged 35 to 55 with HIV.

The rearrangement links TRBV28 to TRBJ2-3, with D tentatively TRBD1 (5 bases). The CDR3 is 12 amino acids. Trimming removed 5 bases from V and 5 bases from J, with 8 bases in between. Per the germline V gene, CDR1 is MDHEN and CDR2 is SYDVKM. In DNA form, the CDR3 reads TGTGCCAGCAGTCTACAGGAAGATACGCAGTATTTT. It codes for CASSLQEDTQYF.

This clone was recorded a few times. J is TRBJ1-5 and V is TRBV19; TRBD1 matches 8 bases. V gave up 3 bases and J gave up 5 bases; unmatched junction bases: 6. The CDR3 spans 15 residues. Germline V CDR1 and CDR2: LNHDA, SQIVND (reference sequence). The CDR3 DNA follows: TGTGCCAGTAGTATGGGATCACAGGGGGATCAGCCCCAGCATTTT. Translating it yields CASSMGSQGDQPQHF.

This clone has only one observation. This chain links TRBV4-2 with TRBJ1-5; a weak D match, TRBD1 (5 bases). Trimming took 0 bases from V and 11 from J, leaving 20 bases between them. Per the germline V gene, CDR1 is LGHNA and CDR2 is YNFKEQ. The CDR3 is 16 residues long. CDR3 residues: CASSQDPGTGNGAQHF. The CDR3 DNA is TGTGCCAGCAGCCAAGATCCCGGGACTGGAAATGGGGCCCAGCATTTT.

V usage is TRBV27 and J usage is TRBJ1-4; D perhaps matches TRBD1 (5 bases). Between the trimmed V and J ends, which lost 2 bases and 7 bases, there was a span of 14 bases. The germline gives CDR1 MNHEY, CDR2 SMNVEV (reference sequence). The CDR3 sequence is 15 residues long. CDR3 protein: CASSLRGGFGEKLFF. The CDR3 nucleotides are TGTGCCAGCAGTTTAAGGGGCGGATTCGGTGAAAAACTGTTTTTT.

V is TRBV27 and J is TRBJ2-2, with 8 nucleotides matching TRBD1. The length of the CDR3 is 15 residues. Losses at the gene ends were 3 bases for V and 5 bases for J; bases not matched to a gene: 5. CDR1 and CDR2 (germline): MNHEY, SMNVEV (reference sequence). This chain's CDR3 is CASSFDRGVTGELFF. In DNA form, the CDR3 reads TGTGCCAGCAGTTTCGACAGGGGTGTAACCGGGGAGCTGTTTTTT.

This rearrangement joins TRBV19 to TRBJ1-1; 7 bases map to TRBD1. CDR3 length equals 14 residues. V lost 9 bases and J lost 0; bases outside the gene matches: 7. Germline V gene sequence: CDR1 LNHDA, CDR2 SQIVND (reference sequence). In nucleotides, the CDR3 is TGTGCCAGCCTAGGGGGCACGATGAACACTGAAGCTTTCTTT. Its translation is CASLGGTMNTEAFF.

This clone was detected only once. This chain connects TRBV6-5 to TRBJ2-7; a possible D gene is TRBD2 (6 bases). V lost 0 bases, J lost 6 bases, and 12 bases lay in between. The CDR3 length is 14 residues. The germline CDR1 and CDR2 sequences are MNHEY and SVGAGI. The CDR3 bases are TGTGCCAGCAGTTACTCGAACTCCGGGGGCGAGCAGTACTTC. Its translation: CASSYSNSGGEQYF.

The chain recombines TRBV6-1 with TRBJ2-3; the match to TRBD2 covers 7 bases. In germline, CDR1 is MNHNS, CDR2 SASEGT. V lost 1 base to trimming and J lost 4 bases; unmatched junction nucleotides: 2. There are 14 residues in the CDR3. CDR3 sequence (DNA): TGTGCCAGCAGTGAAGGGCTAGCGGCAGATACGCAGTATTTT. It translates to CASSEGLAADTQYF.

V usage is TRBV12-5 and J usage is TRBJ2-3; D might be TRBD1 (5 bases). Germline V gene lookup returns CDR1 LGHNT and CDR2 FRNRAP. This CDR3 is 17 amino acids long. The V end was cut by 0 bases, the J end by 0 bases, with 13 bases between. DNA of the CDR3: TGTGCTAGTGGTTTGGTACTAACAGGCAGAAGCACAGATACGCAGTATTTT. Protein product: CASGLVLTGRSTDTQYF.

The chain recombines TRBV6-6 with TRBJ1-1; tentative D call: TRBD1 (5 bases). Trimming took 6 bases from V and 1 from J, leaving 12 bases between them. The CDR3 runs 14 residues. CDR1 and CDR2 (germline): MNHNY, SVGAGI (reference sequence). CDR3 sequence: CASSLIQGNTEAFF. CDR3 bases: TGTGCCAGCAGCCTCATCCAGGGGAACACTGAAGCTTTCTTT.

The chain carries TRBV9 and TRBJ1-6; D may be TRBD1 (5 bases). CDR1 and CDR2 (germline): SGDLS, YYNGEE. The V end was cut by 2 bases, the J end by 7 bases, with 19 bases between. The CDR3 is made up of 17 amino acids. The CDR3 reads CASSVYPGMGPNSPLHF. In DNA, the CDR3 is TGTGCCAGCAGCGTTTACCCGGGTATGGGGCCCAATTCACCCCTCCACTTT.

The V and J genes are TRBV19 and TRBJ1-6; 8 bases are a match to TRBD1. Germline CDR1 reads LNHDA; CDR2 reads SQIVND (reference sequence). J was trimmed by 7 bases and V by 4 bases; bases with no gene match: 6. This CDR3 contains 15 residues. The CDR3: CASSTGQGQNSPLHF. The DNA of the CDR3 is TGTGCCAGTAGTACTGGACAGGGTCAAAATTCACCCCTCCACTTT.

V and J are TRBV7-2 and TRBJ2-7; 7 nucleotides line up with TRBD1. The J segment lost 0 bases and the V segment lost 4 bases, leaving 0 bases of the junction unmatched. Per germline, CDR1 SGHTA and CDR2 FQGNSA. The CDR3 totals 13 residues. The chain's CDR3 is CASSWDSSYEQYF. The CDR3 DNA follows: TGTGCCAGCAGCTGGGACAGCTCCTACGAGCAGTACTTC. Full variable domain (outside the CDR3, taken from reference TRBV7-2 and TRBJ2-7): GAGVSQSPSNKVTEKGKDVELRCDPISGHTALYWYRQSLGQGLEFLIYFQGNSAPDKSGLPSDRFSAERTGGSVSTLTIQRTQQEDSAVYLCASSWDSSYEQYFGPGTRLTVT.

The rearrangement uses TRBV14 and TRBJ1-5, with D unresolved. Germline V gives CDR1 SGHDN, CDR2 FVKESK. The V and J ends lost 2 bases and 6 bases respectively, with 8 bases between them. The CDR3 contains 13 residues. The CDR3 loop reads CASSQTLGQPQHF. Written as DNA, the CDR3 is TGTGCCAGCAGCCAAACGTTAGGTCAGCCCCAGCATTTT. The variable domain in full, completed from reference TRBV14 and TRBJ1-5, reads EAGVTQFPSHSVIEKGQTVTLRCDPISGHDNLYWYRRVMGKEIKFLLHFVKESKQDESGMPNNRFLAERTGGTYSTLKVQPAELEDSGVYFCASSQTLGQPQHFGDGTRLSIL.

The chain recombines TRBV12-5 with TRBJ1-1, with D unclear. Germline loops: CDR1 LGHNT, CDR2 FRNRAP. This CDR3 has 13 amino acids. V lost 9 bases and J 1 base, leaving 12 bases between the germline ends. The CDR3 loop reads CASLGPANTEAFF. DNA for the CDR3: TGTGCTAGCTTAGGACCAGCGAACACTGAAGCTTTCTTT.

V gene TRBV6-5 combines with J gene TRBJ1-1, with TRBD1 as a possible D gene (5 bases). The CDR3 is 11 amino acids. Germline values: CDR1 MNHEY, CDR2 SVGAGI. With 4 bases removed from V and 8 bases from J, the gap between germline ends came to 8 bases. The DNA of the CDR3 is TGTGCCAGCAGTTGGAGGGACGAAGCTTTCTTT. This gives the protein CASSWRDEAFF.

This rearrangement joins TRBV30 to TRBJ1-2; D is unresolved. The germline V gene encodes CDR1 GTSNPN and CDR2 SVGIG (reference sequence). This CDR3 is 11 amino acids long. Trimming stripped 1 base from V and 4 bases from J, with 4 bases between. The CDR3 here is CAWSEGYGYTF. The CDR3 DNA reads TGTGCCTGGAGTGAAGGCTATGGCTACACCTTC.

This chain uses TRBV19 with TRBJ2-6; possible D gene TRBD2, 5 bases. CDR3 size: 16 residues. V lost 0 bases, J lost 2 bases, and 8 bases lay in between. Germline V gene data show CDR1 as LNHDA and CDR2 as SQIVND (reference sequence). This CDR3 reads CASSIDGVTGANVLTF. The CDR3 region has the DNA TGTGCCAGTAGTATAGACGGGGTAACTGGGGCCAACGTCCTGACTTTC.

This chain uses TRBV4-3 with TRBJ2-3; 11 positions match TRBD2. The germline V gene has CDR1 LGHNA and CDR2 YSLEER. V dropped 0 bases and J dropped 4; count of bases not matched to a gene: 6. The CDR3 consists of 17 residues. CDR3 in amino acids: CASSQDTGSGGADTQYF. The DNA for the CDR3 is TGCGCCAGCAGCCAAGATACGGGTAGCGGGGGGGCAGATACGCAGTATTTT.

The V call is TRBV4-3, the J call TRBJ2-7, with 8 positions matching TRBD1. CDR3 length: 14 residues. From germline, CDR1 is LGHNA and CDR2 YSLEER. V was clipped by 2 bases and J by 5 bases; unmatched bases: 5. The CDR3 bases are TGCGCCAGCAGCCAACAGGGGGCACGTCACGAGCAGTACTTC. Amino acid sequence: CASSQQGARHEQYF.

This chain connects TRBV11-2 to TRBJ2-2, with 10 positions matching TRBD1. The V gene end was trimmed by 5 bases and the J gene end by 9 bases; junction bases not matched to a gene: 9. Germline loops: CDR1 SGHAT, CDR2 FQNNGV. This CDR3 is 15 amino acids long. The CDR3 DNA reads TGTGCCAGCAGCGTGACAGGGGGCGCTGCTAGGGAGCTGTTTTTT. Its protein product is CASSVTGGAARELFF. The full variable domain, with the rest looked up from reference TRBV11-2 and TRBJ2-2, is EAGVAQSPRYKIIEKRQSVAFWCNPISGHATLYWYQQILGQGPKLLIQFQNNGVVDDSQLPKDRFSAERLKGVDSTLKIQPAKLEDSAVYLCASSVTGGAARELFFGEGSRLTVL.

V usage is TRBV5-8 and J usage is TRBJ2-4; D unclear. Trimming stripped 1 base from V and 0 bases from J, with 8 bases between. This CDR3 has 15 amino acids. Germline assignment: CDR1 SGHTS and CDR2 YDEGEE. DNA for the CDR3: TGTGCCAGCAGCTTGAGGGAAATAGCCAAAAACATTCAGTACTTC. It codes for CASSLREIAKNIQYF. Looking up the rest from reference TRBV5-8 and TRBJ2-4 gives the full variable domain: EAGVTQSPTHLIKTRGQQATLRCSPISGHTSVYWYQQALGLGLQFLLWYDEGEERNRGNFPPRFSGRQFPNYSSELNVNALELEDSALYLCASSLREIAKNIQYFGAGTRLSVL.

The chain has TRBV19 and TRBJ2-7; 7 bases are shared with TRBD1. J lost 2 bases, V lost 7 bases, and 5 bases had no gene match. Germline values: CDR1 LNHDA, CDR2 SQIVND (reference sequence). This CDR3 region has 13 residues. The chain's CDR3 is CASKGDRPYEQYF. The CDR3 DNA sequence: TGTGCCAGTAAGGGGGACAGACCCTACGAGCAGTACTTC.

V gene TRBV18 combines with J gene TRBJ2-3, with a tentative D call TRBD2 (6 bases). The germline gives CDR1 KGHSH, CDR2 LQKENI. V dropped 1 base and J dropped 6 bases, with 11 bases sitting between them. This CDR3 contains 14 residues. DNA of the CDR3: TGTGCCAGCTCACCACAAGGGAGGATGGATACGCAGTATTTT. Encoded protein: CASSPQGRMDTQYF. Full variable domain (rest looked up from reference TRBV18 and TRBJ2-3): NAGVMQNPRHLVRRRGQEARLRCSPMKGHSHVYWYRQLPEEGLKFMVYLQKENIIDESGMPKERFSAEFPKEGPSILRIQQVVRGDSAAYFCASSPQGRMDTQYFGPGTRLTVL.

The chain joins TRBV19 to TRBJ2-1, with 11 bases fitting TRBD1. Per the germline V gene, CDR1 is LNHDA and CDR2 is SQIVND (reference sequence). CDR3 length: 15 residues. Unmatched junction bases numbered 7, after V lost 3 bases and J lost 9 bases. DNA for the CDR3: TGTGCCAGTAGTATTGGTGGACAGGGGGCCTTTGAGCAGTTCTTC. Translation gives CASSIGGQGAFEQFF.

The chain employs TRBV5-1 and TRBJ1-4; 7 bases are a match to TRBD1. The CDR3 runs 17 residues. V lost 4 bases, J lost 6 bases, and 15 bases stayed unmatched. Per germline, CDR1 SGHRS and CDR2 YFSETQ. Written as DNA, the CDR3 is TGCGCCAGCAGCCCTGGGACAGCGCTCCCACGGGATGAAAAACTGTTTTTT. It encodes CASSPGTALPRDEKLFF.

The CDR3 nucleotides read TGTGCCAGCAGCCCAGGGGGTAATACCGGGGAGCTGTTTTTT. Translating gives CASSPGGNTGELFF. This chain uses TRBV14 with TRBJ2-2, with TRBD1 matching over 7 bases. V trimming: 4 bases; J trimming: 5 bases; junction bases outside the gene matches: 4. Germline CDR1 reads SGHDN; CDR2 reads FVKESK. The CDR3 length is 14 residues.

This clone was counted only a few times. The chain links TRBV7-6 to TRBJ2-7; TRBD2 agrees at 10 bases. This CDR3 spans 18 amino acids. Trimming took 4 bases from V and 2 from J; bases not matched to a gene: 14. CDR1 is SGHVS, CDR2 FNYEAQ, per germline. The CDR3 DNA follows: TGTGCCAGCAGCTCCTTGCCGTCGACTAGCGGGTCAACCTACGAGCAGTACTTC. Amino acids: CASSSLPSTSGSTYEQYF. Full variable domain (missing parts from reference TRBV7-6 and TRBJ2-7): GAGVSQSPRYKVTKRGQDVALRCDPISGHVSLYWYRQALGQGPEFLTYFNYEAQQDKSGLPNDRFSAERPEGSISTLTIQRTEQRDSAMYRCASSSLPSTSGSTYEQYFGPGTRLTVT.

The chain links TRBV12-5 to TRBJ2-1, with 13 bases lining up with TRBD2. V lost 1 base to trimming and J lost 6 bases; unmatched junction nucleotides: 3. The CDR3 sequence is 16 residues long. Germline CDR1 is LGHNT and CDR2 is FRNRAP. CDR3 in DNA: TGTGCTAGTGGTTTGGATCGACTAGCGGGGGGCAATGAGCAGTTCTTC. Protein sequence: CASGLDRLAGGNEQFF.